This T cell receptor (beta chain) was observed in a study of T cells in narcolepsy. The CDR3 totals 14 residues. Trimming took off 6 bases at V and 6 bases at J, with 16 bases between the two ends. Germline assignment: CDR1 MNHEY and CDR2 SVGAGI. Some clones are missing from TCRdb's copy, which holds only in-frame ones; the method was immunoSEQ multiplex PCR. The table has 31,000 or so clones, almost 90% seen once. The study's findings and limits: In some patient and control memory CD4+ samples, autoreactive clones were absent. Autoreactive clonotypes reportedly recurred in blood of same and different patients, not controls. Same-patient CSF and blood CD4+ T cell clonotypes included HCRT-specific and TRIB2-specific autoreactive ones.

This clone was observed once. Its antigen remains unknown. Sequencing was done on a sample of CD45RA- memory CD4+ T cells from PBMCs. This chain joins TRBV6-5 and TRBJ2-3; D might be TRBD2 (7 bases). The TCR comes from a human donor with narcolepsy. CDR3 amino acids: CASSPTGGEDTQYF. The DNA for the CDR3 is TGTGCCAGCAGCCCGACGGGGGGCGAGGATACGCAGTATTTT.